These T cell receptor beta chains were read from a single sample in a study of regulatory T cells in long-lasting Graves disease. In TCRdb, the multiplex PCR reads were re-called with MiXCR into one record per CDR3 protein. The profile shows under 300,000 distinct CDR3 sequences, 20% of them singletons. The specimen was peripheral blood mononuclear cells (PBMCs), collected at new diagnosis, from a patient treated with antithyroid drugs. The receptor set was obtained from a female donor with Graves disease. Each CDR3 is given with its conserved first and last residue. The D gene is left open where the match is weak. Clone sizes are given selectively: once, few, many, or a class where the clone is expanded.

D	size	V	J	CDR3	DNA
TRBD1	-	TRBV27	TRBJ2-7	CASSLRGPSSYEQYF	TGTGCCAGCAGTTTAAGGGGGCCGAGCTCCTACGAGCAGTACTTC
TRBD2	many	TRBV6-2/TRBV6-3	TRBJ2-3	CASRRTSGAQYF	TGTGCCAGCAGACGGACTAGTGGTGCGCAGTATTTT
-	-	TRBV30	TRBJ2-4	CAWSSQDRPLAKNIQYF	TGTGCCTGGAGTAGCCAGGACCGACCTCTAGCCAAAAACATTCAGTACTTC
TRBD1	many	TRBV20-1	TRBJ2-3	CSAWTGGAPDTQYF	TGCAGTGCATGGACAGGGGGCGCGCCAGATACGCAGTATTTT
TRBD1	many	TRBV18	TRBJ2-3	CASSPTGDTDTQYF	TGTGCCAGCTCACCGACAGGGGACACAGATACGCAGTATTTT
-	many	TRBV20-1	TRBJ2-3	CSARPAVDTQYF	TGCAGTGCTAGGCCAGCCGTAGATACGCAGTATTTT
-	few	TRBV28	TRBJ1-5	CASNTGSQPQHF	TGTGCCAGCAACACGGGATCACAGCCCCAGCATTTT
-	many	TRBV5-1	TRBJ1-6	CASSLGHRLGSPLHF	TGCGCCAGCAGCCTAGGACACAGGCTGGGTTCACCCCTCCACTTT
TRBD2	many	TRBV2	TRBJ2-7	CASGTSESYEQYF	TGTGCCAGTGGGACTAGCGAATCCTACGAGCAGTACTTC
TRBD1	-	TRBV20-1	TRBJ1-6	CSARDRQGANSPLHF	TGCAGTGCTAGAGACAGACAGGGGGCCAATTCACCCCTCCACTTT
-	many	TRBV28	TRBJ1-1	CASSSQGPMNTEAFF	TGTGCCAGCAGTTCCCAGGGACCGATGAACACTGAAGCTTTCTTT
TRBD1	-	TRBV7-2	TRBJ2-1	CASSKDRDFYSEQLF	TGTGCCAGCAGCAAGGACAGGGATTTTTACAGTGAGCAGCTCTTC
TRBD1	few	TRBV7-9	TRBJ1-5	CASSADRGNSNQPQHF	TGTGCCAGCAGCGCCGACAGGGGGAATAGCAATCAGCCCCAGCATTTT
-	-	TRBV6-1	TRBJ2-3	CASSAGLPHTQYF	TGTGCCAGCAGTGCCGGACTACCGCATACGCAGTATTTT
-	many	TRBV27	TRBJ2-1	CASSFLFSGQPQRNYNEQFF	TGTGCCAGCAGTTTTCTCTTTTCTGGACAGCCACAGAGAAACTACAATGAGCAGTTCTTC
TRBD2	-	TRBV4-3	TRBJ2-1	CASNQEGSGTYNEQFF	TGCGCCAGCAACCAAGAGGGTAGCGGGACGTACAATGAGCAGTTCTTC
TRBD1	few	TRBV19	TRBJ1-2	CASSEIGQGNRGYTF	TGTGCCAGTAGCGAGATAGGACAGGGTAATCGTGGCTACACCTTC
-	few	TRBV7-9	TRBJ2-3	CASILGASPTDTQYF	TGTGCCAGCATCCTTGGGGCTAGTCCCACAGATACGCAGTATTTT
-	many	TRBV24-1	TRBJ1-2	CATSDPTDNYGYTF	TGTGCCACCAGTGACCCTACAGATAACTATGGCTACACCTTC
-	many	TRBV7-2	TRBJ2-6	CASSGSNSGANVLTF	TGTGCCAGCAGCGGCTCCAACTCTGGGGCCAACGTCCTGACTTTC
TRBD2	many	TRBV7-2	TRBJ2-7	CASSQKAGGYSYEQYF	TGTGCCAGCAGCCAGAAGGCGGGAGGGTACTCCTACGAGCAGTACTTC
TRBD2	many	TRBV29-1	TRBJ2-3	CSVGNLAGGTDTQYF	TGCAGCGTTGGAAATTTAGCGGGTGGGACAGATACGCAGTATTTT
-	many	TRBV11-2	TRBJ2-2	CASSLASGYTGELFF	TGTGCCAGCAGCTTAGCTTCGGGTTACACCGGGGAGCTGTTTTTT
-	-	TRBV3-1	TRBJ2-4	CASSQVPEAKNIQYF	TGTGCCAGCAGCCAAGTCCCCGAAGCCAAAAACATTCAGTACTTC
TRBD1	many	TRBV5-1	TRBJ2-7	CASSTHRGLEYF	TGCGCCAGCAGCACTCACAGGGGGCTGGAGTACTTC
-	-	TRBV5-5	TRBJ1-4	CASSLAPGPQEKLFF	TGTGCCAGCAGCTTGGCCCCAGGGCCGCAGGAAAAACTGTTTTTT
-	medium-sized	TRBV30	TRBJ1-4	CAWSADWNRNEKLFF	TGTGCCTGGAGTGCTGACTGGAATCGGAATGAAAAACTGTTTTTT
-	many	TRBV2	TRBJ2-6	CASSEIGSGANVLTF	TGTGCCAGCAGTGAAATCGGCTCTGGGGCCAACGTCCTGACTTTC
-	-	TRBV20-1	TRBJ2-7	CSARTGWGAIGEQYF	TGCAGTGCTAGAACAGGGTGGGGGGCAATTGGCGAGCAGTACTTC
-	-	TRBV28	TRBJ1-2	CASSVLRARAYGYTF	TGTGCCAGCAGCGTTCTGAGGGCGCGGGCCTATGGCTACACCTTC
-	-	TRBV4-2	TRBJ2-1	CASSQSQRLGNNEQFF	TGTGCCAGCAGCCAATCGCAGCGTTTGGGGAACAATGAGCAGTTCTTC
TRBD1	once	TRBV28	TRBJ1-1	CASRKGGTGGPLDTEAFF	TGTGCCAGCAGGAAAGGGGGGACAGGGGGCCCGCTTGACACTGAAGCTTTCTTT
TRBD1	many	TRBV12-3/TRBV12-4	TRBJ1-2	CASSHTGTGDYGYTF	TGTGCCAGCAGCCATACCGGGACAGGGGACTATGGCTACACCTTC
-	many	TRBV7-3	TRBJ2-3	CASSLRGIRTDTQYF	TGTGCCAGCAGCTTAAGAGGAATACGCACAGATACGCAGTATTTT
TRBD1	few	TRBV5-1	TRBJ2-3	CASSRPGQGTDTQYF	TGTGCCAGCAGTAGACCGGGACAGGGGACAGATACGCAGTATTTT
TRBD1	-	TRBV7-9	TRBJ1-4	CASSLDRGAEKLFF	TGTGCCAGCAGCTTAGACAGGGGGGCTGAAAAACTGTTTTTT
-	few	TRBV28	TRBJ2-2	CASSFSGLTNSGELFF	TGTGCCAGCAGTTTTTCGGGACTGACTAACTCCGGGGAGCTGTTTTTT
-	few	TRBV6-1	TRBJ1-2	CASSYHVVGNYGYTF	TGTGCCAGCAGTTACCACGTGGTGGGCAACTATGGCTACACCTTC
-	many	TRBV20-1	TRBJ1-2	CSARSRGDYGYTF	TGCAGTGCTAGATCCAGGGGTGACTATGGCTACACCTTC
TRBD1	many	TRBV15	TRBJ2-4	CATSREGQGAVKNIQYF	TGTGCCACCAGCAGAGAGGGACAGGGAGCCGTCAAAAACATTCAGTACTTC
TRBD1	-	TRBV7-2	TRBJ1-3	CASSPTGAGRSNTIYF	TGTGCCAGCAGCCCCACAGGGGCAGGGAGGAGTAACACCATATATTTT
-	many	TRBV5-1	TRBJ2-3	CASADSWGDTDTQYF	TGCGCCAGCGCGGACAGCTGGGGCGACACAGATACGCAGTATTTT
-	many	TRBV28	TRBJ1-5	CASTHTGDQPQHF	TGTGCCAGCACCCACACCGGGGACCAGCCCCAGCATTTT
-	many	TRBV11-3	TRBJ2-3	CASSLVPDTQYF	TGTGCCAGCAGCTTAGTTCCAGATACGCAGTATTTT
TRBD1	many	TRBV7-2	TRBJ1-1	CASIDLQGRSGTEAFF	TGTGCCAGCATCGACCTACAGGGGCGTTCTGGCACTGAAGCTTTCTTT
-	-	TRBV20-1	TRBJ2-7	CSATGQPSYEQYF	TGCAGTGCTACTGGACAGCCATCCTACGAGCAGTACTTC
-	many	TRBV5-1	TRBJ2-1	CASSFGGWTNEQFF	TGCGCCAGCAGCTTTGGGGGATGGACCAATGAGCAGTTCTTC
-	many	TRBV24-1	TRBJ1-2	CATSAGTYGYTF	TGTGCCACCTCGGCAGGGACCTATGGCTACACCTTC
-	many	TRBV3-1	TRBJ2-5	CASGRRQETQYF	TGTGCCAGCGGCAGACGTCAAGAGACCCAGTACTTC
-	many	TRBV7-2	TRBJ2-7	CASSVVEATYEQYF	TGTGCCAGCAGCGTGGTGGAGGCCACCTACGAGCAGTACTTC
TRBD2	-	TRBV28	TRBJ2-7	CASSFSVGGGEQYF	TGTGCCAGCAGTTTCTCAGTGGGGGGGGGCGAGCAGTACTTC
-	-	TRBV9	TRBJ2-1	CASRRIGSDEQFF	TGTGCCAGCAGGCGCATTGGGAGCGATGAGCAGTTCTTC
TRBD1	-	TRBV19	TRBJ2-7	CASSARDRGQRSSEQYF	TGTGCCAGTAGTGCACGGGACAGGGGGCAGCGGTCCTCCGAGCAGTACTTC
-	many	TRBV20-1	TRBJ2-5	CSASLNPRETQYF	TGCAGTGCTAGCCTTAACCCCCGGGAGACCCAGTACTTC
TRBD2	-	TRBV20-1	TRBJ2-1	CSARAGTSGANGQFF	TGCAGTGCCCGAGCCGGAACTAGCGGGGCCAATGGGCAGTTCTTC
-	many	TRBV4-2	TRBJ1-1	CASSQEGDTEAFF	TGTGCCAGCAGCCAAGAAGGGGACACTGAAGCTTTCTTT
TRBD2	many	TRBV2	TRBJ2-1	CASSPGLAALSLSYNEQFF	TGTGCCAGCAGCCCAGGACTAGCGGCCCTTAGCCTCTCCTACAATGAGCAGTTCTTC
TRBD1	many	TRBV7-6	TRBJ2-1	CASSLASPTGSYNEQFF	TGTGCCAGCAGCTTAGCGTCGCCGACAGGGAGTTACAATGAGCAGTTCTTC